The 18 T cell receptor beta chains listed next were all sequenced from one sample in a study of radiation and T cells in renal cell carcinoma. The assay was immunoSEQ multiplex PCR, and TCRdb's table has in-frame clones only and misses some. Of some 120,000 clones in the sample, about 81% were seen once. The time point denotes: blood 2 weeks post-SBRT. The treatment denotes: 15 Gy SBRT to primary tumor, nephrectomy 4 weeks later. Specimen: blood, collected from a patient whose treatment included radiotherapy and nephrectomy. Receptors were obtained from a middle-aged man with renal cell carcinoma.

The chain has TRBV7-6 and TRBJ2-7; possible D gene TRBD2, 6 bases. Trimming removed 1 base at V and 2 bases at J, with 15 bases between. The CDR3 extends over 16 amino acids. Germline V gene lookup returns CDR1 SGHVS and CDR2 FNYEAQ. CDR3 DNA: TGTGCCAGCAGCTTAGGAGGCGGGGCCGAGACCTACGAGCAGTACTTC. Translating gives CASSLGGGAETYEQYF.

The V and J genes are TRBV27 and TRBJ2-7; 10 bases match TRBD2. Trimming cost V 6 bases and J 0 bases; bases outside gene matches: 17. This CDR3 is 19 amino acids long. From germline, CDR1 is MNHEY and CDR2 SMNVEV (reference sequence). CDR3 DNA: TGTGCCAGCAGCCCAACGACCCCTCGAGCGGGAGGGTCCTCCTACGAGCAGTACTTC. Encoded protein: CASSPTTPRAGGSSYEQYF.

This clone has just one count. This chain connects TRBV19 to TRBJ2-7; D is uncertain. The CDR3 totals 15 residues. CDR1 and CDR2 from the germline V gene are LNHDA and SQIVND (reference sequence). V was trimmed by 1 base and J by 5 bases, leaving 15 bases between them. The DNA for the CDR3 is TGTGCCAGTAGTATAGGCATTCCAAGCTACCACGAGCAGTACTTC. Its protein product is CASSIGIPSYHEQYF.

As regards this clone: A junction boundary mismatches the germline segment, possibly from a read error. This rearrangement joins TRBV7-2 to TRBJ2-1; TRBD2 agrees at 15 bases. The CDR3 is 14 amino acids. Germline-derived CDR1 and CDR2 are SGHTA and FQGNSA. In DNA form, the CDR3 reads TGTGCCAGCAGCGGAACCGGGACTAGCGGGGGGATGCTCTTC. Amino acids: CASSGTGTSGGMLF.

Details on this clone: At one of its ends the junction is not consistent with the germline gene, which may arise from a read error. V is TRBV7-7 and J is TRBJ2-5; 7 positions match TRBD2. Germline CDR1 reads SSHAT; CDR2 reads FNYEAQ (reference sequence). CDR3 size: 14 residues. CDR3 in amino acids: CASSSGLPQETQYF. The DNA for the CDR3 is TGTGCTAGCAGCTCGGGACTACCGCAAGAGACCCAGTACTTC.

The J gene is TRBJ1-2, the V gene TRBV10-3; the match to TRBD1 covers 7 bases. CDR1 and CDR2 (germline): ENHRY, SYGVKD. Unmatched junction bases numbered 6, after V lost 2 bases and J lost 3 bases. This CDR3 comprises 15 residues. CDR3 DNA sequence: TGTGCCATCAGTGAGCTGAACAGGGGAGACTATGGCTACACCTTC. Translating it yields CAISELNRGDYGYTF.

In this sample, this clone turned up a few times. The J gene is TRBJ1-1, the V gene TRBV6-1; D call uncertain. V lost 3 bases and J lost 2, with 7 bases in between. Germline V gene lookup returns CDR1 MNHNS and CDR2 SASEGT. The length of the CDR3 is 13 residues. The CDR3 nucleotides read TGTGCCAGCAGTGAGTTGATCAACACTGAAGCTTTCTTT. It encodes CASSELINTEAFF.

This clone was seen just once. The CDR3 DNA sequence: TGTGCCAGCAAATTCGCGACTACCCAAGAGACCCAGTACTTC. Translated: CASKFATTQETQYF. This chain joins TRBV2 and TRBJ2-5, with a weak D call TRBD2 (5 bases). The germline V gene has CDR1 SNHLY and CDR2 FYNNEI. The CDR3 length is 14 residues. The V end was cut by 7 bases, the J end by 1 base, with 13 bases between.

In nucleotides, the CDR3 is TGTGCCAGCAGCTTAGGTGGCTCGAGCGGGAGGTTAGGAGAGACCCAGTACTTC. Protein: CASSLGGSSGRLGETQYF. V usage is TRBV5-6 and J usage is TRBJ2-5; 9 bases map to TRBD2. Germline-derived CDR1 and CDR2 are SGHDT and YYEEEE. The CDR3 has 18 residues. J gave up 4 bases and V 2 bases, and 15 bases lay outside the gene matches.

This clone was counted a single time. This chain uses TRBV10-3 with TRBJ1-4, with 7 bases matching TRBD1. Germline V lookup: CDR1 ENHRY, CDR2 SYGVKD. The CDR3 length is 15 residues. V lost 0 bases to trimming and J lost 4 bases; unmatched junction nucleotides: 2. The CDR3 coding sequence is TGTGCCATCAGTGAGTCGGACAGGATTAATGAAAAACTGTTTTTT. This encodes CAISESDRINEKLFF.

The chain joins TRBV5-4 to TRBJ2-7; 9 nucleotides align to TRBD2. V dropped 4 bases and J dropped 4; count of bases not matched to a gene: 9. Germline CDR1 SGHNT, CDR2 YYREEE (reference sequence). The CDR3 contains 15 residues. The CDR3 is CASSHAGGREYEQYF. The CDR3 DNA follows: TGTGCCAGCAGCCATGCGGGGGGGAGGGAGTACGAGCAGTACTTC.

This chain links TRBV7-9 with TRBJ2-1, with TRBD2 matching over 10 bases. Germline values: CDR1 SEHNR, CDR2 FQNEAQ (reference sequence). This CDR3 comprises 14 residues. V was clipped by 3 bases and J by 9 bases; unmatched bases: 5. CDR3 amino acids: CASSFASGGSEQFF. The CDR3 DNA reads TGTGCCAGCAGCTTTGCTAGCGGGGGTAGTGAGCAGTTCTTC.

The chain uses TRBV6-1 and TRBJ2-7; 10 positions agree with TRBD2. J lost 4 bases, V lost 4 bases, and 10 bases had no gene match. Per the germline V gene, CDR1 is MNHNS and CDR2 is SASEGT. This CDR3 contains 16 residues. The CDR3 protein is CASSGVLAGVVYEQYF. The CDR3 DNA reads TGTGCCAGCAGTGGAGTCCTAGCGGGAGTTGTGTACGAGCAGTACTTC.

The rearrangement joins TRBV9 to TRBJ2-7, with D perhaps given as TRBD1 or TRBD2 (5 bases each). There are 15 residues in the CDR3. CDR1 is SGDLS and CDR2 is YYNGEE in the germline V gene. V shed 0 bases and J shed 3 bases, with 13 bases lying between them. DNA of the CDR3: TGTGCCAGCAGCGTAGAAACAGGAGGCCGCTACGAGCAGTACTTC. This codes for CASSVETGGRYEQYF.

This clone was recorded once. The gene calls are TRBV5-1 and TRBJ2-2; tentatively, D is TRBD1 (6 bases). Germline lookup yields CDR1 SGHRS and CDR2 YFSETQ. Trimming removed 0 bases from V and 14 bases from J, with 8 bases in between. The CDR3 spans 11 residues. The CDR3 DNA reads TGCGCCAGCAGCTTGGAAGGGGGTCTGTTTTTT. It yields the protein CASSLEGGLFF. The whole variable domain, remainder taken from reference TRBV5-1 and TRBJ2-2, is KAGVTQTPRYLIKTRGQQVTLSCSPISGHRSVSWYQQTPGQGLQFLFEYFSETQRNKGNFPGRFSGRQFSNSRSEMNVSTLELGDSALYLCASSLEGGLFFGEGSRLTVL.

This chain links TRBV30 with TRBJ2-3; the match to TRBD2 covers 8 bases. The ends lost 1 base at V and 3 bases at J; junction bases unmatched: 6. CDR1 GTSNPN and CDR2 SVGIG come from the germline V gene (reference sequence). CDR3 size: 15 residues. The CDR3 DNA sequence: TGTGCCTGGAGTGCTGCGGGGGGCAGGACAGATACGCAGTATTTT. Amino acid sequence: CAWSAAGGRTDTQYF.

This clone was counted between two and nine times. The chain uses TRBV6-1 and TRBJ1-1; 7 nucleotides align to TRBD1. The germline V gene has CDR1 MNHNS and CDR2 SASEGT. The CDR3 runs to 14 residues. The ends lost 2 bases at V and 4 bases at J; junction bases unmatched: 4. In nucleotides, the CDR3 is TGTGCCAGCAGTGAATGGTCAGGGGGCACTGAAGCTTTCTTT. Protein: CASSEWSGGTEAFF.

This chain's CDR3 is CASSQDWGGDEQYF. CDR3 nucleotides: TGCGCCAGCAGCCAAGATTGGGGGGGGGACGAGCAGTACTTC. The chain couples TRBV4-1 to TRBJ2-7; TRBD2 matches at 7 bases. CDR1 and CDR2 from the germline V gene are MGHRA and YSYEKL. This CDR3 has 14 amino acids. V lost 0 bases to trimming and J lost 5 bases; unmatched junction nucleotides: 4.